This T cell receptor (beta chain) came from a study of blood T cell repertoires in COVID-19. Whole-study context: Samples taken during acute and convalescent COVID-19 were collected in the United States, Italy and Spain. Sample material is recorded as cDNA or gDNA derived from T cells, B-cell-depleted T cells, or PBMCs.

CDR1 is SGHRS and CDR2 is YFSETQ in the germline V gene. The CDR3 is made up of 14 amino acids. V gave up 0 bases and J gave up 1 base, with 5 bases separating them. How the authors handled the data: Amplification of reference gene primers provided the estimated nucleated cell counts. The assay was immunoSEQ multiplex PCR, and TCRdb's table has in-frame clones only and misses some. The V and J calls and the clone size are those of that table, but D and trimming were determined from the DNA. Of about 210,000 clones listed, approximately 89% are singletons. This clonotype was sampled from a middle-aged woman with acute or convalescent COVID-19. The chain has TRBV5-1 and TRBJ1-3; no clear D. The material sequenced was peripheral blood. CDR3 DNA sequence: TGCGCCAGCAGCTTGGGGAGTTCTGGAAACACCATATATTTT. Encoded protein: CASSLGSSGNTIYF.